These 27 T cell receptor beta chains originate from one sample sequenced in a study of vaccination effects on CD4 cells after COVID-19. Method: immunoSEQ multiplex PCR; TCRdb's copy keeps in-frame clones and lacks some. The sample includes 57,000 or so clones, approximately 80% of them seen just once. Antigens of these TCRs are unknown. When around nine days of culture had elapsed, CD4+ T cells were isolated. Participants were given two doses of BNT162b2 or mRNA-1273 vaccine. This material consisted of CD4+ T cells from PBMCs cultured without peptide, taken after COVID-19 vaccination. These receptors all stem from a human donor who received a COVID-19 vaccine.

The chain links TRBV3-1 (or the pseudogene TRBV3-2) to TRBJ2-7; D call uncertain. V dropped 0 bases and J dropped 6 bases, with 9 bases sitting between them. This CDR3 is 13 amino acids long. Germline CDR1 and CDR2: LGHDT and YNNKEL (reference sequence). As DNA, the CDR3 is TGTGCCAGCAGCCAAGATGAAAGGTCCGAGCAGTACTTC. This encodes CASSQDERSEQYF.

This CDR3 reads CASSYGGHQGDEQFF. The CDR3, as DNA: TGTGCCAGCAGTTACGGCGGCCACCAGGGCGATGAGCAGTTCTTC. The chain carries TRBV6-2 or TRBV6-3 and TRBJ2-1, with D possibly matching TRBD1 (5 bases). This CDR3 is built from 15 residues. The germline gives CDR1 MNHEY, CDR2 SVGEGT. V was trimmed by 2 bases and J by 8 bases, leaving 16 bases between them.

The V gene is TRBV9, the J gene TRBJ2-7; a possible D gene is TRBD2 (5 bases). Trimming removed 4 bases from V and 0 bases from J, with 11 bases in between. Germline V gene lookup returns CDR1 SGDLS and CDR2 YYNGEE. The CDR3 runs to 14 residues. The CDR3 bases are TGTGCCAGCAGCCCTCGGGGAGCCTCCTACGAGCAGTACTTC. Its protein product is CASSPRGASYEQYF.

This clone was observed a handful of times. The chain is built from TRBV7-9 and TRBJ2-7; possibly TRBD2 for D (6 bases). Trimming removed 3 bases at V and 1 base at J, with 13 bases between. The CDR3 length is 15 residues. CDR1 and CDR2 from the germline V gene are SEHNR and FQNEAQ (reference sequence). For the CDR3, the DNA is TGTGCCAGCAGCTTCGTCCTCGGGACTTCCTACGAGCAGTACTTC. The encoded protein is CASSFVLGTSYEQYF.

The rearrangement links TRBV7-6 to TRBJ2-7; 12 bases match TRBD2. This CDR3 contains 17 residues. V dropped 3 bases and J dropped 2; count of bases not matched to a gene: 8. Germline V gives CDR1 SGHVS, CDR2 FNYEAQ. The CDR3 region is CASSLTSGSPRPYEQYF. Written as DNA, the CDR3 is TGTGCCAGCAGCTTGACTAGCGGGAGCCCCCGGCCCTACGAGCAGTACTTC. Based on the CDR3 plus reference TRBV7-6 and TRBJ2-7, the full variable domain is GAGVSQSPRYKVTKRGQDVALRCDPISGHVSLYWYRQALGQGPEFLTYFNYEAQQDKSGLPNDRFSAERPEGSISTLTIQRTEQRDSAMYRCASSLTSGSPRPYEQYFGPGTRLTVT.

The chain uses TRBV2 and TRBJ1-2; no reliable D call. The germline CDR1 and CDR2 sequences are SNHLY and FYNNEI. The V and J ends lost 3 bases and 5 bases respectively, with 4 bases between them. The CDR3 is made up of 11 amino acids. This CDR3 is CASSELYGYTF. CDR3 coding DNA: TGTGCCAGCAGTGAGTTATATGGCTACACCTTC. Combining the CDR3 with reference TRBV2 and TRBJ1-2 gives the whole variable domain EPEVTQTPSHQVTQMGQEVILRCVPISNHLYFYWYRQILGQKVEFLVSFYNNEISEKSEIFDDQFSVERPDGSNFTLKIRSTKLEDSAMYFCASSELYGYTFGSGTRLTVV.

The chain combines TRBV5-6 with TRBJ2-3; TRBD2 aligns across 13 bases. CDR3 length: 19 amino acids. Germline values: CDR1 SGHDT, CDR2 YYEEEE. V was pared by 0 bases and J by 2 bases, with 9 bases of the junction left unmatched. Here the CDR3 reads CASSLVLAGGKRVTDTQYF. DNA of the CDR3: TGTGCCAGCAGCTTGGTACTAGCGGGAGGGAAGCGGGTCACAGATACGCAGTATTTT.

In DNA, the CDR3 is TGTGCCAGCCGAACAGGAGCTAACTATGGCTACACCTTC. This gives the protein CASRTGANYGYTF. V and J are TRBV28 and TRBJ1-2; perhaps TRBD1 as D (5 bases). CDR3 length equals 13 residues. The germline V gene has CDR1 MDHEN and CDR2 SYDVKM. V was pared by 8 bases and J by 0 bases, with 10 bases between.

This rearrangement joins TRBV9 to TRBJ1-2, with D possibly being TRBD1 (6 bases). The V gene's germline CDR1 is SGDLS and CDR2 YYNGEE. The V and J ends lost 4 bases and 3 bases respectively, with 13 bases between them. This CDR3 has 14 residues. Here the CDR3 reads CASSRQDRHYGYTF. The CDR3 DNA follows: TGTGCCAGCAGCAGACAAGACAGGCACTATGGCTACACCTTC. The full variable domain, in which reference TRBV9 and TRBJ1-2 provide the parts outside the CDR3, is DSGVTQTPKHLITATGQRVTLRCSPRSGDLSVYWYQQSLDQGLQFLIQYYNGEERAKGNILERFSAQQFPDLHSELNLSSLELGDSALYFCASSRQDRHYGYTFGSGTRLTVV.

The chain has TRBV10-3 and TRBJ2-7; TRBD1 matches 9 bases. The CDR3 runs to 14 residues. From germline, CDR1 is ENHRY and CDR2 SYGVKD. J lost 4 bases, V lost 3 bases, and 4 bases had no gene match. The DNA of the CDR3 is TGTGCCATCAGTGAAGGGACAGGGTGGTACGAGCAGTACTTC. It specifies CAISEGTGWYEQYF.

The chain uses TRBV30 and TRBJ1-3; D is uncertain. V was pared by 5 bases and J by 2 bases, with 10 bases between. Germline-derived CDR1 and CDR2 are GTSNPN and SVGIG (reference sequence). This CDR3 has 13 residues. The CDR3: CAWEGLAGNTIYF. The CDR3 coding sequence is TGTGCCTGGGAGGGTCTGGCTGGAAACACCATATATTTT.

The CDR3 region is CASSQEPGRGVGTDTQYF. In DNA form, the CDR3 reads TGCGCCAGCAGCCAAGAGCCGGGGCGGGGGGTTGGCACAGATACGCAGTATTTT. The chain uses TRBV4-3 and TRBJ2-3, with 8 bases lining up with TRBD2. Germline V lookup: CDR1 LGHNA, CDR2 YSLEER. CDR3 length equals 18 residues. V gave up 0 bases and J gave up 1 base; unmatched junction bases: 9.

This chain uses TRBV6-5 with TRBJ1-1, with a weak D call TRBD1 (5 bases). CDR1 MNHEY and CDR2 SVGAGI come from the germline V gene. V was pared by 0 bases and J by 8 bases, with 13 bases between. CDR3 length: 14 residues. DNA of the CDR3: TGTGCCAGCAGTTACTCCAGGGACGGACTGGAAGCTTTCTTT. This encodes CASSYSRDGLEAFF.

V and J are TRBV30 and TRBJ1-3; tentative D call: TRBD1 (6 bases). The CDR3 runs 16 residues. Per the germline V gene, CDR1 is GTSNPN and CDR2 is SVGIG (reference sequence). The ends were cut back, 1 base at V and 0 bases at J, with 13 bases in the middle. The CDR3 sequence: CAWSGSGASSGNTIYF. The CDR3 DNA follows: TGTGCCTGGAGTGGGTCAGGGGCCAGCTCTGGAAACACCATATATTTT.

This chain uses TRBV28 with TRBJ2-7; D assignment may be TRBD1 or TRBD2 (6 bases each). Germline-derived CDR1 and CDR2 are MDHEN and SYDVKM. The CDR3 runs 15 residues. V was pared by 1 base and J by 7 bases, with 17 bases between. CDR3 coding DNA: TGTGCCAGCAGTTTATCCGGAGCAAGGGGGGATGAGCAGTACTTC. This encodes CASSLSGARGDEQYF. The full variable domain, its missing parts supplied by reference TRBV28 and TRBJ2-7, is DVKVTQSSRYLVKRTGEKVFLECVQDMDHENMFWYRQDPGLGLRLIYFSYDVKMKEKGDIPEGYSVSREKKERFSLILESASTNQTSMYLCASSLSGARGDEQYFGPGTRLTVT.

CDR3 sequence: CASSSISPYNEQFF. The CDR3 region has the DNA TGTGCCAGCAGCAGTATTTCCCCCTACAATGAGCAGTTCTTC. The chain links TRBV7-2 to TRBJ2-1; D is undetermined. Per the germline V gene, CDR1 is SGHTA and CDR2 is FQGNSA. The CDR3 has 14 residues. V dropped 5 bases and J dropped 2 bases, with 10 bases sitting between them.

This chain uses TRBV3-1 (or the pseudogene TRBV3-2) with TRBJ1-3; no firm D call. Germline V gives CDR1 LGHDT, CDR2 YNNKEL (reference sequence). The CDR3 consists of 14 residues. Trimming cost V 2 bases and J 2 bases, with 7 bases left between them. The CDR3 nucleotides read TGTGCCAGCAGCCAAAAATCCGCTGGAAACACCATATATTTT. The encoded protein is CASSQKSAGNTIYF.

This chain links TRBV6-5 with TRBJ1-2; unclear D gene. This CDR3 comprises 14 residues. Germline V gives CDR1 MNHEY, CDR2 SVGAGI. Trimming pared 6 bases from V and 1 base from J, leaving 12 bases between. The CDR3 DNA sequence: TGTGCCAGCAGCCGACACGACGGTAACTATGGCTACACCTTC. Translating it yields CASSRHDGNYGYTF.

The chain has TRBV15 and TRBJ1-1, with unresolved D. This CDR3 is 14 amino acids long. Germline V CDR1 and CDR2: LNHNV, YYDKDF (reference sequence). The V end was cut by 0 bases, the J end by 7 bases, with 12 bases between. CDR3 sequence reads: CATSRDASSFEAFF. DNA of the CDR3: TGTGCCACCAGCAGAGATGCCAGCTCCTTTGAAGCTTTCTTT.

The gene calls are TRBV1 and TRBJ2-7; the table's D call, TRBD2, has no DNA check behind it. TRBV1 is described as a pseudogene. The CDR3 runs to 14 residues. The CDR3 nucleotides are TGCACCAGCAGCCAAGATGTAGCTGCGCGCGAGCAGTACTTC. Translating it yields CTSSQDVAAREQYF.

This rearrangement joins TRBV25-1 to TRBJ1-2; no clear D gene. Germline V gene lookup returns CDR1 MGHDK and CDR2 SYGVNS. The germline V and J ends were trimmed by 4 bases and 1 base, with 7 bases remaining between them. This CDR3 region has 13 residues. The CDR3 nucleotides read TGTGCCAGCAGTGGACCGAGTAACTATGGCTACACCTTC. Encoded protein: CASSGPSNYGYTF.

This clone was found a few times. This chain joins TRBV3-1 (or the pseudogene TRBV3-2) and TRBJ1-2, with a tentative D call TRBD1 (6 bases). Germline V gives CDR1 LGHDT, CDR2 YNNKEL (reference sequence). V was shortened by 0 bases and J by 5 bases, with 10 bases between the two germline ends. The CDR3 runs 14 residues. CDR3 coding DNA: TGTGCCAGCAGCCAAGATGGAGGGGGTTATGGCTACACCTTC. Its protein is CASSQDGGGYGYTF.

V gene TRBV28 combines with J gene TRBJ1-4, with D possibly being TRBD1 (6 bases). CDR3 size: 13 residues. The ends were cut back, 6 bases at V and 4 bases at J, with 9 bases in the middle. From germline, CDR1 is MDHEN and CDR2 SYDVKM. This CDR3 is CASSTGFNEKLFF. The DNA of the CDR3 is TGTGCCAGCAGCACAGGGTTTAATGAAAAACTGTTTTTT.

The J gene is TRBJ2-5, the V gene TRBV6-5, with D uncertain. The CDR3 runs 11 residues. With 6 bases removed from V and 2 bases from J, the gap between germline ends came to 4 bases. Per germline, CDR1 MNHEY and CDR2 SVGAGI. The CDR3 region is CASRGQETQYF. DNA for the CDR3: TGTGCCAGCAGGGGGCAAGAGACCCAGTACTTC.

The V call is TRBV7-2, the J call TRBJ1-2; 7 bases fit TRBD1. With V trimmed by 5 bases and J by 3 bases, 9 bases remained unmatched. The CDR3 consists of 15 residues. Germline values: CDR1 SGHTA, CDR2 FQGNSA. The CDR3 sequence: CASSPPGTADYGYTF. Written as DNA, the CDR3 is TGTGCCAGCAGCCCCCCCGGGACAGCAGACTATGGCTACACCTTC.

The chain carries TRBV4-1 and TRBJ1-1, with TRBD1 as a possible D gene (5 bases). CDR1 MGHRA and CDR2 YSYEKL come from the germline V gene. This CDR3 contains 13 residues. V was clipped by 4 bases and J by 9 bases, with 15 bases between them. CDR3 nucleotide sequence: TGCGCCAGCAGCCCGACAGTTGGGTCGAAAGCTTTCTTT. Its protein is CASSPTVGSKAFF.

V gene TRBV3-1 (or the pseudogene TRBV3-2) combines with J gene TRBJ2-2; 7 bases map to TRBD2. There are 16 residues in the CDR3. The germline CDR1 and CDR2 sequences are LGHDT and YNNKEL (reference sequence). Trimming at V came to 1 base and at J to 4 bases, leaving 6 bases not matched to a gene. The CDR3, as DNA: TGTGCCAGCAGCCAAGTACTAGCGACGAGCACCGGGGAGCTGTTTTTT. The encoded protein is CASSQVLATSTGELFF.